This T cell receptor (beta chain) emerged from a study of shared clonotypes between healthy human individuals. Study-level findings and limits: Memory subsets generally showed smaller estimated richness than naive subsets did. Sequencing depth was predicted to influence how clonotypes are shared among donors.

Researchers divided each subset's genomic DNA evenly across several immunoSEQ plates. Here immunoSEQ multiplex PCR was the method, and the copy in TCRdb shows in-frame clones only, minus some. Of about 1.1 million clones in the sample, about 84% were seen once. At least ten counts were recorded for this clone. As yet, its antigen is unknown. The same CDR3 is also encoded by other DNA sequences in this sample. This CDR3 region has 16 residues. J lost 6 bases, V lost 0 bases, and 5 bases had no gene match. CDR1 MNHEY and CDR2 SVGAGI come from the germline V gene. Both subsets, CD45RA+ naive and CD45RA-negative memory, were split from the CD4+ cells.

This clonotype was obtained from a man in his late teens or twenties in good health. Some clones in this sample may be carry-over from other donors' samples. The chain couples TRBV6-5 to TRBJ2-1, with 10 bases that match TRBD2. The sample consisted of memory CD4+ T cells from PBMCs. As for subset: CD45RA-negative fraction. DNA of the CDR3: TGTGCCAGCAGTTACTCTCCAGCGGGAGGGCTCAATGAGCAGTTCTTC. Amino acids: CASSYSPAGGLNEQFF.